Listed below are T cell receptor beta chains from one sample, sequenced in a study of blood T cell repertoires in COVID-19. Using immunoSEQ multiplex PCR, the repertoire was profiled, and TCRdb retains in-frame clones only, with some absent. Of nearly 55,000 clones listed, roughly three quarters are singletons. The sequenced material came from peripheral blood. These receptors were obtained from a human donor with active or convalescent COVID-19. The donor label of this sample is uncertain. The CDR3 runs from the conserved cysteine through the conserved F or W. A D gene is named only where the DNA matches it firmly. Clone size is not always given. Where it is, it says once, few, many or a class for expanded clones.

.	TRBV7-6	.	TRBJ1-5	CASSLVWSSNQPQHF	TGTGCCAGCAGCTTAGTTTGGAGTAGCAATCAGCCCCAGCATTTT
.	TRBV19	TRBD1	TRBJ1-6	CASSIRTGGNNSPLHF	TGTGCCAGTAGTATCAGGACAGGGGGAAATAATTCACCCCTCCACTTT
.	TRBV6-5	TRBD2	TRBJ2-2	CARRAGANTGELFF	TGTGCCAGGAGAGCGGGGGCGAACACCGGGGAGCTGTTTTTT
.	TRBV9	TRBD1	TRBJ1-1	CASSPGQEMNTEAFF	TGTGCCAGCAGCCCGGGACAGGAGATGAACACTGAAGCTTTCTTT
.	TRBV13	TRBD2	TRBJ2-3	CASSLKLAGGTDTQYF	TGTGCCAGCAGCTTAAAGCTAGCGGGCGGCACAGATACGCAGTATTTT
.	TRBV12-1	.	TRBJ2-1	CASTLYPGQGAVGAFF	TGTGCCAGCACCCTCTACCCGGGACAGGGGGCAGTCGGAGCATTCTTC
.	TRBV6-1	.	TRBJ2-1	CASSENRYDEQFF	TGTGCCAGCAGTGAGAACCGGTACGATGAGCAGTTCTTC
.	TRBV10-3	TRBD1	TRBJ1-1	CAISESPSDRGMNTEAFF	TGTGCCATCAGTGAGAGCCCCTCGGACAGGGGCATGAACACTGAAGCTTTCTTT
.	TRBV6-5	TRBD1	TRBJ2-2	CATTGGAVLTGELFF	TGTGCCACGACAGGGGGCGCAGTTCTGACCGGGGAGCTGTTTTTT
.	TRBV5-8	.	TRBJ1-3	CASSLTVTASGNTIYF	TGTGCCAGCAGCTTGACGGTAACAGCTTCTGGAAACACCATATATTTT
.	TRBV24-1	TRBD1	TRBJ1-5	CATSDGQGQPQHF	TGTGCCACCAGTGACGGACAGGGTCAGCCCCAGCATTTT
.	TRBV27	.	TRBJ1-1	CASSKRGNTEAFF	TGTGCCAGCTCAAAGCGAGGGAACACTGAAGCTTTCTTT
few	TRBV19	.	TRBJ1-2	CASSIWGNNYGYTF	TGTGCCAGTAGTATATGGGGCAACAACTATGGCTACACCTTC
.	TRBV7-9	.	TRBJ1-2	CASSFPPVANNYGYTF	TGTGCCAGCAGCTTTCCTCCGGTTGCAAATAACTATGGCTACACCTTC
.	TRBV5-6	.	TRBJ1-3	CASSPTRGGNTIYF	TGTGCCAGCAGCCCCACAAGGGGGGGAAACACCATATATTTT
.	TRBV7-2	TRBD2	TRBJ2-2	CASSLYTSGNTGELFF	TGTGCCAGCAGCTTATATACTAGCGGGAACACCGGGGAGCTGTTTTTT
.	TRBV7-8	TRBD1	TRBJ2-3	CASSVGQMSNTQYF	TGTGCCAGCAGCGTGGGACAGATGAGTAATACGCAGTATTTT
.	TRBV7-6	TRBD1	TRBJ1-6	CASSPTGSRDSPLHF	TGTGCCAGCAGCCCGACAGGGAGTCGTGATTCACCCCTCCACTTT
.	TRBV15	.	TRBJ2-5	CATSSTGETQYF	TGTGCCACCAGCAGCACAGGGGAGACCCAGTACTTC
.	TRBV6-5	TRBD1	TRBJ2-7	CASSSDRENVGEQYF	TGTGCCAGCAGTTCTGACAGGGAAAACGTAGGCGAGCAGTACTTC
once	TRBV9	TRBD1	TRBJ1-1	CASSFPGQGAVF	TGTGCCAGCAGCTTTCCGGGACAGGGGGCGGTCTTT
.	TRBV1	.	TRBJ2-7	CTSSQILGTSGINEQYF	TGCACCAGCAGCCAAATACTCGGGACTAGCGGGATTAACGAGCAGTACTTC
.	TRBV28	.	TRBJ1-2	CASTRGKDNYGYTF	TGTGCCAGCACCCGGGGGAAGGACAACTATGGCTACACCTTC
few	TRBV4-1	TRBD1	TRBJ2-1	CASSLPRDRAPLLSYNEQFF	TGCGCCAGCAGCCTCCCTCGGGACAGGGCCCCTCTACTCTCCTACAATGAGCAGTTCTTC
.	TRBV25-1	TRBD1	TRBJ1-2	CASSDRDRAYGYTF	TGTGCCAGCAGTGATCGGGACAGGGCCTATGGCTACACCTTC
.	TRBV19	TRBD2	TRBJ2-1	CASSGRGTSGSNEQFF	TGTGCCAGTAGTGGCCGCGGGACTAGCGGGAGCAATGAGCAGTTCTTC
.	TRBV7-6	TRBD2	TRBJ2-1	CASSLEVAGGPNNEQFF	TGTGCCAGCAGCTTAGAGGTAGCGGGAGGGCCTAACAATGAGCAGTTCTTC
many	TRBV7-9	TRBD1	TRBJ1-3	CASSFGQGGGNTIYF	TGTGCCAGCAGCTTCGGACAGGGAGGAGGAAACACCATATATTTT
.	TRBV5-5	TRBD2	TRBJ2-1	CASSQSGSGVSYNEQFF	TGTGCCAGCAGCCAGTCGGGTAGCGGGGTCTCCTACAATGAGCAGTTCTTC
.	TRBV27	TRBD1	TRBJ2-7	CASSPLDRIKPSYEQYF	TGTGCCAGCAGTCCCCTGGACAGGATCAAACCCTCCTACGAGCAGTACTTC
.	TRBV5-5	TRBD1	TRBJ1-4	CASSGQGITNEKLFF	TGTGCCAGCAGCGGACAGGGAATCACTAATGAAAAACTGTTTTTT
few	TRBV7-8	.	TRBJ2-1	CASSLAGDIRFF	TGTGCCAGCAGCTTAGCGGGAGATATACGGTTCTTC
.	TRBV7-8	.	TRBJ1-4	CASSLDRLEKLFF	TGTGCCAGCAGCTTAGATCGCCTAGAAAAACTGTTTTTT
.	TRBV3-1/TRBV3-2	TRBD2	TRBJ2-1	CASSSRGGRAGGTYNEQFF	TGTGCCAGCAGCTCCCGGGGCGGGAGGGCCGGGGGTACCTACAATGAGCAGTTCTTC
.	TRBV27	.	TRBJ2-7	CASSLGPPGYEQYF	TGTGCCAGCAGTTTAGGTCCGCCGGGCTACGAGCAGTACTTC
few	TRBV5-1	.	TRBJ1-3	CATREGSSGNTIYF	TGCGCCACCCGGGAGGGGAGCTCTGGAAACACCATATATTTT
.	TRBV15	.	TRBJ1-3	CATSRDQTSIYF	TGTGCCACCAGCAGAGATCAGACATCCATATATTTT
.	TRBV2	.	TRBJ1-5	CASSVEGNQPQHF	TGTGCCAGCAGTGTGGAGGGGAATCAGCCCCAGCATTTT
.	TRBV4-1	TRBD2	TRBJ2-1	CASSQGGLAGGGRDEQFF	TGCGCCAGCAGCCAAGGGGGGCTAGCGGGAGGGGGCCGGGATGAGCAGTTCTTC
.	TRBV3-1/TRBV3-2	.	TRBJ1-5	CASSQGTGGMNQPQHF	TGTGCCAGCAGCCAGGGAACCGGGGGAATGAATCAGCCCCAGCATTTT
.	TRBV2	TRBD2	TRBJ2-1	CASRVGTSGGEQFF	TGTGCCAGCAGGGTCGGGACTAGCGGCGGTGAGCAGTTCTTC
.	TRBV4-2	.	TRBJ1-5	CASSQDPDQPQHF	TGTGCCAGCAGCCAAGATCCCGATCAGCCCCAGCATTTT
.	TRBV10-3	TRBD2	TRBJ2-1	CAISGSGRAGEQFF	TGTGCCATCAGTGGGAGCGGGAGGGCAGGTGAGCAGTTCTTC
.	TRBV7-8	.	TRBJ2-5	CASSQGLKETQYF	TGTGCCAGCAGCCAAGGACTAAAAGAGACCCAGTACTTC
.	TRBV19	TRBD1	TRBJ1-4	CASSIRHPGTGTLKEKLFF	TGTGCCAGTAGTATAAGACATCCCGGGACAGGGACCTTAAAGGAAAAACTGTTTTTT
.	TRBV7-3	TRBD2	TRBJ2-1	CASSLKGSGRAALNEQFF	TGTGCCAGCAGCTTAAAGGGGAGCGGGAGGGCAGCTTTAAACGAGCAGTTCTTC
.	TRBV27	TRBD2	TRBJ2-7	CASSLAGEAYEQYF	TGTGCCAGCAGCTTAGCGGGAGAAGCTTACGAGCAGTACTTC
.	TRBV7-2	.	TRBJ2-3	CASSLPPGGTDTQYF	TGTGCCAGCAGCTTACCGCCGGGGGGCACAGATACGCAGTATTTT
.	TRBV4-1	TRBD2	TRBJ2-2	CASSQVTSGVTLGELFF	TGCGCCAGCAGCCAAGTGACTAGCGGGGTGACTCTCGGGGAGCTGTTTTTT
.	TRBV3-1/TRBV3-2	.	TRBJ2-7	CASSHLAEVQYF	TGTGCCAGCAGCCACTTAGCGGAGGTACAGTACTTC